The clone carrying this T cell receptor beta chain was recorded a few times. Antigen specificity is unknown. Distinct nucleotide sequences in the sample also encode this CDR3. Germline assignment: CDR1 KGHSH and CDR2 LQKENI. The CDR3 covers 15 residues. V was clipped by 3 bases and J by 6 bases; unmatched bases: 6. As every portion of the isolated RNA was reverse transcribed, the sequencing read expressed TCRB transcripts. Sequencing of naive, central memory and regulatory T cell samples gave an average of around 3.8 million reads. The assay was immunoSEQ multiplex PCR, and TCRdb's table has in-frame clones only and misses some. The sample gives 200,000 to 250,000 clones, about 11% of which show up once; 1% to 1.5% is in the top ten. This sample stems from a study of beta chain features in type 1 diabetes. A sort by CD45RO/CCR7/CD25/CD127/CD95/CD27 yielded CD4+ naive, central memory, regulatory and stem cell-like memory cells.

The study, taken as a whole, reports: VDJ junctions from patients with type 1 diabetes contained fewer insertions and more deletions. Cells with high TCR expression could be over-represented by cDNA sequencing.

The sequence was obtained from a man aged 18 to 35 in good health. V and J are TRBV18 and TRBJ2-1, with 9 nucleotides matching TRBD2. Sequenced material: central memory CD4+ T cells from blood. The CDR3 sequence is CASSPPGLALNEQFF. The CDR3 DNA reads as TGTGCCAGCTCACCGCCGGGACTAGCTCTCAATGAGCAGTTCTTC.